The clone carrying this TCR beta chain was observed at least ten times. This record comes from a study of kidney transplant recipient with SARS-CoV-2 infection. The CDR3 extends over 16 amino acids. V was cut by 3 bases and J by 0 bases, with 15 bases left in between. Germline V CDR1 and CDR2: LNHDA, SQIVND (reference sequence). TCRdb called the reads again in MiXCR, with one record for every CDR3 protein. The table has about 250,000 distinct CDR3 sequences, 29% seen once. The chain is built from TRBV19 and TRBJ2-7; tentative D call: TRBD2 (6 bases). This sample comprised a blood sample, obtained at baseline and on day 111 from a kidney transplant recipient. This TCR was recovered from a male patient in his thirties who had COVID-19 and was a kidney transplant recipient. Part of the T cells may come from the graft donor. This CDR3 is CASSIGDSLSSYEQYF. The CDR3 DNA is TGTGCCAGTAGTATTGGGGACTCTTTGAGCTCCTACGAGCAGTACTTC.